One and the same sample provided the 25 T cell receptor beta chains below, sequenced in a study of long-term antiretroviral therapy in people with HIV. Assay version v3.0 of immunoSEQ was used, and it was run at survey level. TCRdb keeps only in-frame clones here, not all; method: immunoSEQ multiplex PCR. Of 25,000 to 35,000 clones listed, approximately 96% were seen once; the top ten hold approximately 2.5%. The input for sequencing was unsorted PBMCs, taken approximately 6.6 years after starting antiretroviral therapy. The origin of the receptors is a man younger than 45 with HIV.

The chain employs TRBV6-1 and TRBJ2-2; D gene uncertain. This CDR3 contains 13 residues. V lost 4 bases and J 4 bases, leaving 7 bases between the germline ends. Germline loops: CDR1 MNHNS, CDR2 SASEGT. The chain's CDR3 is CASSGTLTGELFF. The CDR3 DNA sequence: TGTGCCAGCAGTGGAACACTCACCGGGGAGCTGTTTTTT.

V is TRBV5-4 and J is TRBJ2-2, with 8 bases aligning to TRBD1. CDR1 SGHNT and CDR2 YYREEE come from the germline V gene (reference sequence). This CDR3 is 15 amino acids long. The trim removed 0 bases at V and 3 bases at J, leaving 1 base unmatched. DNA of the CDR3: TGTGCCAGCAGCTTGGGGACAGGGCACACCGGGGAGCTGTTTTTT. Amino acid sequence: CASSLGTGHTGELFF.

This clone appeared a single time. This chain links TRBV2 with TRBJ2-7; D ambiguous. The CDR3 length is 13 residues. Trimming pared 6 bases from V and 6 bases from J, leaving 15 bases between. Germline CDR1 is SNHLY and CDR2 is FYNNEI. CDR3: CASRRAVDREQYF. The CDR3 bases are TGTGCCAGCAGAAGGGCGGTCGACCGCGAGCAGTACTTC.

The chain has TRBV6-1 and TRBJ1-1, with D unresolved. Germline V gene lookup returns CDR1 MNHNS and CDR2 SASEGT. CDR3 length equals 13 residues. V was cut by 4 bases and J by 5 bases, with 11 bases left in between. CDR3 amino acids: CASSGGIWTEAFF. CDR3 nucleotide sequence: TGTGCCAGCAGTGGGGGTATTTGGACTGAAGCTTTCTTT.

The gene calls are TRBV10-3 and TRBJ1-1; D uncertain. V lost 6 bases and J 1 base, leaving 9 bases between the germline ends. Germline V gene data show CDR1 as ENHRY and CDR2 as SYGVKD. This CDR3 is 13 amino acids long. CDR3 sequence (DNA): TGTGCCATCAGCGGGCCGGAGAACACTGAAGCTTTCTTT. Its translation is CAISGPENTEAFF.

The chain carries TRBV9 and TRBJ2-1, with 7 bases that match TRBD2. Germline V CDR1 and CDR2: SGDLS, YYNGEE. This CDR3 has 17 amino acids. Unmatched junction bases numbered 14, after V lost 0 bases and J lost 8 bases. CDR3 bases: TGTGCCAGCAGCGTAGCTCCCCCCCCCAGCGGGACCGATGAGCAGTTCTTC. Translation: CASSVAPPPSGTDEQFF.

DNA for the CDR3: TGTGCCAGCAGCGGAATTCCATCAGGGGGAGCCAACGTCCTGACTTTC. Translation gives CASSGIPSGGANVLTF. The V and J genes are TRBV9 and TRBJ2-6; 7 nucleotides align to TRBD1. The germline V gene has CDR1 SGDLS and CDR2 YYNGEE. This CDR3 contains 16 residues. J gave up 7 bases and V 3 bases, and 10 bases lay outside the gene matches.

The gene calls are TRBV13 and TRBJ2-5; 11 nucleotides agree with TRBD2. The CDR3 consists of 16 residues. CDR1 and CDR2 from the germline V gene are PRHDT and FYEKMQ (reference sequence). The junction had 10 bases not matched to a gene; V was cut back by 5 bases and J by 5 bases. Here the CDR3 reads CASSQSGLAGVETQYF. Written as DNA, the CDR3 is TGTGCCAGCAGCCAGAGTGGACTAGCGGGTGTGGAGACCCAGTACTTC. The full variable domain, with the rest looked up from reference TRBV13 and TRBJ2-5, is AAGVIQSPRHLIKEKRETATLKCYPIPRHDTVYWYQQGPGQDPQFLISFYEKMQSDKGSIPDRFSAQQFSDYHSELNMSSLELGDSALYFCASSQSGLAGVETQYFGPGTRLLVL.

As DNA, the CDR3 is TGTGCCAGTAGTCCACCCGACAGCTATGGCTACACCTTC. Encoded protein: CASSPPDSYGYTF. The chain employs TRBV19 and TRBJ1-2, with D possibly matching TRBD1 (5 bases). The V gene's germline CDR1 is LNHDA and CDR2 SQIVND (reference sequence). V was cut by 5 bases and J by 4 bases, with 11 bases left in between. This CDR3 region has 13 residues.

The DNA of the CDR3 is TGTGCCAGCAGCTTATTTCCTGCGGGGGAGCAGTTCTTC. Its protein is CASSLFPAGEQFF. This chain links TRBV7-6 with TRBJ2-1, with D tentatively TRBD2 (6 bases). The V gene lost 2 bases and the J gene lost 10 bases, with 12 bases spanning the gap. This CDR3 is 13 amino acids long. Germline V gene sequence: CDR1 SGHVS, CDR2 FNYEAQ. The full variable domain, its missing parts supplied by reference TRBV7-6 and TRBJ2-1, is GAGVSQSPRYKVTKRGQDVALRCDPISGHVSLYWYRQALGQGPEFLTYFNYEAQQDKSGLPNDRFSAERPEGSISTLTIQRTEQRDSAMYRCASSLFPAGEQFFGPGTRLTVL.

This rearrangement joins TRBV13 to TRBJ2-7; TRBD1 matches 9 bases. The CDR3 totals 15 residues. CDR1 is PRHDT and CDR2 is FYEKMQ in the germline V gene (reference sequence). The V segment lost 5 bases and the J segment 1 base; nucleotides outside the gene matches: 6. This chain's CDR3 is CASSAGTGRSYEQYF. Written as DNA, the CDR3 is TGTGCCAGCAGCGCAGGGACAGGGCGTTCCTACGAGCAGTACTTC.

The rearrangement links TRBV7-8 to TRBJ2-7; the match to TRBD2 covers 10 bases. Trimming cost V 5 bases and J 1 base; bases outside gene matches: 20. This CDR3 is built from 20 residues. CDR1 SGHVS and CDR2 FQNEAQ come from the germline V gene. The CDR3 region has the DNA TGTGCCAGCAGCCATCCAGGGGCCAAACTAGCGGGACCAAGGTCCTACGAGCAGTACTTC. Encoded protein: CASSHPGAKLAGPRSYEQYF.

The chain recombines TRBV19 with TRBJ2-1; D assignment may be TRBD1 or TRBD2 (5 bases each). The CDR3 contains 12 residues. Per germline, CDR1 LNHDA and CDR2 SQIVND (reference sequence). Trimming stripped 7 bases from V and 10 bases from J, with 14 bases between. The DNA of the CDR3 is TGTGCCAGTACCGGGCCCGAGGGGGAGCAGTTCTTC. It translates to CASTGPEGEQFF. Supplemented by reference TRBV19 and TRBJ2-1, the full variable domain reads DGGITQSPKYLFRKEGQNVTLSCEQNLNHDAMYWYRQDPGQGLRLIYYSQIVNDFQKGDIAEGYSVSREKKESFPLTVTSAQKNPTAFYLCASTGPEGEQFFGPGTRLTVL.

This chain links TRBV12-5 with TRBJ2-7, with D maybe TRBD1 (6 bases). The CDR3 totals 16 residues. Germline V gives CDR1 LGHNT, CDR2 FRNRAP. The ends were cut back, 7 bases at V and 3 bases at J, with 22 bases in the middle. CDR3: CASVGGGYTLSYEQYF. The CDR3 DNA reads as TGTGCTAGTGTAGGGGGTGGTTACACGCTCAGCTACGAGCAGTACTTC.

This sequence joins TRBV5-1 and TRBJ2-1; maybe TRBD1 (5 bases). The CDR3 has 12 residues. Trimming left V 5 bases short and J 6 bases short, with 9 bases between. Germline lookup yields CDR1 SGHRS and CDR2 YFSETQ. This chain's CDR3 is CASRGQTNEQFF. Written as DNA, the CDR3 is TGCGCCAGCAGGGGGCAGACCAATGAGCAGTTCTTC.

This chain uses TRBV19 with TRBJ1-3; D remains unclear. V gave up 3 bases and J gave up 0 bases, with 12 bases separating them. The V gene's germline CDR1 is LNHDA and CDR2 SQIVND (reference sequence). This CDR3 comprises 16 residues. CDR3 sequence (DNA): TGTGCCAGTAGTATCCTCGGACGGGTCTCTGGAAACACCATATATTTT. Protein sequence: CASSILGRVSGNTIYF.

J is TRBJ1-1 and V is TRBV9, with D unresolved. Germline CDR1 SGDLS, CDR2 YYNGEE. Trimming pared 2 bases from V and 6 bases from J, leaving 8 bases between. This CDR3 region has 12 residues. The CDR3 nucleotides read TGTGCCAGCAGCGTGGGAGGACCTGAAGCTTTCTTT. This codes for CASSVGGPEAFF.

This chain connects TRBV19 to TRBJ1-2; D unclear. The germline V gene encodes CDR1 LNHDA and CDR2 SQIVND (reference sequence). CDR3 length: 14 amino acids. Trimming removed 2 bases at V and 1 base at J, with 8 bases between. The CDR3 DNA follows: TGTGCCAGTAGTATAACAGCCTATAACTATGGCTACACCTTC. The encoded protein is CASSITAYNYGYTF.

The chain uses TRBV9 and TRBJ1-5, with TRBD1 matching over 7 bases. Germline trimming cut 0 bases from V and 4 bases from J; bases unmatched to any gene: 4. Germline lookup yields CDR1 SGDLS and CDR2 YYNGEE. This CDR3 comprises 15 residues. The chain's CDR3 is CASSVAGTVNQPQHF. The CDR3 bases are TGTGCCAGCAGCGTAGCAGGGACAGTTAATCAGCCCCAGCATTTT.

J is TRBJ2-1 and V is TRBV6-6; tentatively, D is TRBD2 (5 bases). Germline assignment: CDR1 MNHNY and CDR2 SVGAGI (reference sequence). This CDR3 comprises 14 residues. The V end was cut by 6 bases, the J end by 4 bases, with 13 bases between. The CDR3 here is CASRPTRNYNEQFF. CDR3 in DNA: TGTGCCAGCAGACCTACTAGGAATTACAATGAGCAGTTCTTC.

This chain connects TRBV13 to TRBJ1-1; 7 positions match TRBD1. From germline, CDR1 is PRHDT and CDR2 FYEKMQ (reference sequence). The CDR3 loop spans 15 amino acids. Trimming removed 1 base from V and 6 bases from J; junction bases left unmatched: 8. Here the CDR3 DNA reads TGTGCCAGCAGCTTAGATCGAAGGGGGCATGCTGAAGCTTTCTTT. Translating gives CASSLDRRGHAEAFF. Full variable domain (outside the CDR3, taken from reference TRBV13 and TRBJ1-1): AAGVIQSPRHLIKEKRETATLKCYPIPRHDTVYWYQQGPGQDPQFLISFYEKMQSDKGSIPDRFSAQQFSDYHSELNMSSLELGDSALYFCASSLDRRGHAEAFFGQGTRLTVV.

J is TRBJ2-1 and V is TRBV14, with D tentatively TRBD1 (6 bases). Germline assignment: CDR1 SGHDN and CDR2 FVKESK. The CDR3 has 15 residues. Trimming took 4 bases from V and 2 from J, leaving 12 bases between them. In DNA form, the CDR3 reads TGTGCCAGCAGCCCGGGACACCTCACCTACAATGAGCAGTTCTTC. Amino acids: CASSPGHLTYNEQFF.

The chain joins TRBV6-5 to TRBJ2-5, with D tentatively TRBD2 (5 bases). From germline, CDR1 is MNHEY and CDR2 SVGAGI. CDR3 length: 13 residues. Trimming removed 6 bases from V and 3 bases from J, with 11 bases in between. CDR3 in amino acids: CASRATREETQYF. The DNA for the CDR3 is TGTGCCAGCAGAGCCACTAGGGAAGAGACCCAGTACTTC.

V usage is TRBV7-3 and J usage is TRBJ1-2; a possible D gene is TRBD1 (5 bases). Trimming cost V 1 base and J 14 bases, with 14 bases left between them. Germline V gives CDR1 SGHTA, CDR2 FQGTGA. This CDR3 is 12 amino acids long. The CDR3 DNA follows: TGTGCCAGCAGCTTAAGATCGGGGGGGAAGACCTTC. Its protein is CASSLRSGGKTF.

The chain couples TRBV11-2 to TRBJ2-1, with unresolved D. V was pared by 2 bases and J by 9 bases, with 8 bases between. The CDR3 runs 12 residues. Germline V gene data show CDR1 as SGHAT and CDR2 as FQNNGV. In DNA form, the CDR3 reads TGTGCCAGCAGCTTAACTAAGAGTGAGCAGTTCTTC. Its protein is CASSLTKSEQFF.